This T cell receptor beta chain came from a study of blood T cell repertoires in COVID-19. The overall study: Donors in the United States, Italy and Spain gave samples during acute or convalescent COVID-19. Sources were T cells, B-cell-depleted T cells, or PBMCs; the material itself was cDNA or gDNA.

Per the study methods: Estimated nucleated cell counts came from reference gene primer amplification. Sequencing used immunoSEQ multiplex PCR; TCRdb keeps in-frame clones, though not all of them. The DNA gave D and trimming, while V, J and clone size come from that table. This table has some 150,000 clones, 65% to 85% appearing once. The V gene's germline CDR1 is LGHNA and CDR2 YNFKEQ. The CDR3 totals 13 residues. V dropped 0 bases and J dropped 12; count of bases not matched to a gene: 5. Specimen: peripheral blood. The TCR comes from a man in his forties or fifties with active or convalescent COVID-19. V and J are TRBV4-2 and TRBJ2-1; 7 bases agree with TRBD2. The chain's CDR3 is CASSQDIWEGQFF. The CDR3 nucleotides are TGTGCCAGCAGCCAAGATATCTGGGAGGGGCAGTTCTTC.